The 21 T cell receptor beta chains given below trace back to one sample, sequenced in a study of cytomegalovirus exposure and HLA in healthy donors. Sequencing used immunoSEQ multiplex PCR; TCRdb keeps in-frame clones, though not all of them. The sample lists around 130,000 clones; roughly 89% were seen once. The sample consisted of PBMCs. The origin of the receptors is a man aged 25-45 years in good health and CMV-seronegative.

This clone was detected only once. This chain connects TRBV6-1 to TRBJ2-5, with 9 nucleotides matching TRBD1. Germline CDR1 reads MNHNS; CDR2 reads SASEGT. The CDR3 runs to 13 residues. After removal of 8 bases from V and 4 bases from J, the junction contained 5 bases not matched to a gene. In nucleotides, the CDR3 is TGTGCCAGCCTACAGGGGGCATCAGAGACCCAGTACTTC. This encodes CASLQGASETQYF.

The chain employs TRBV2 and TRBJ1-1; 11 bases fit TRBD1. The CDR3 is 13 residues long. CDR1 is SNHLY and CDR2 is FYNNEI in the germline V gene. V trimming: 6 bases; J trimming: 4 bases; junction bases outside the gene matches: 1. In DNA form, the CDR3 reads TGTGCCAGCAGGGGGACAGGGGGCACTGAAGCTTTCTTT. Translated, it gives CASRGTGGTEAFF. Together with reference TRBV2 and TRBJ1-1, the CDR3 gives the full variable domain: EPEVTQTPSHQVTQMGQEVILRCVPISNHLYFYWYRQILGQKVEFLVSFYNNEISEKSEIFDDQFSVERPDGSNFTLKIRSTKLEDSAMYFCASRGTGGTEAFFGQGTRLTVV.

This chain's CDR3 is CASSLGPPGHHTYEQYF. The CDR3 DNA follows: TGTGCCAGCAGCTTAGGCCCTCCGGGACACCATACCTACGAGCAGTACTTC. This rearrangement joins TRBV7-9 to TRBJ2-7; TRBD1 is a possible D gene (6 bases). V was cut by 1 base and J by 2 bases, with 18 bases left in between. The V gene's germline CDR1 is SEHNR and CDR2 FQNEAQ (reference sequence). The CDR3 is 17 residues long.

This sequence joins TRBV4-3 and TRBJ2-3; 7 bases fit TRBD2. Germline V lookup: CDR1 LGHNA, CDR2 YSLEER. CDR3 length equals 16 residues. V lost 3 bases to trimming and J lost 4 bases; unmatched junction nucleotides: 10. CDR3 sequence reads: CASSHRATSSPDTQYF. CDR3 DNA: TGCGCCAGCAGCCATAGAGCGACTAGCTCCCCAGATACGCAGTATTTT.

The CDR3 region is CASSPTSAGGSLHF. CDR3 nucleotides: TGTGCCAGCAGTCCGACCTCGGCGGGGGGGTCCCTCCACTTT. This chain connects TRBV27 to TRBJ1-6, with D perhaps matching TRBD1 (5 bases). CDR1 is MNHEY and CDR2 is SMNVEV in the germline V gene (reference sequence). V was pared by 5 bases and J by 14 bases, with 19 bases between. The CDR3 length is 14 residues.

This chain uses TRBV14 with TRBJ2-7, with 7 bases aligning to TRBD1. Germline CDR1 and CDR2: SGHDN and FVKESK. V trimming: 5 bases; J trimming: 0 bases; junction bases outside the gene matches: 7. The CDR3 extends over 15 amino acids. The CDR3 DNA reads TGTGCCAGCAGCATCGGACAGGACAGCTCCTACGAGCAGTACTTC. Translating gives CASSIGQDSSYEQYF.

This chain uses TRBV5-1 with TRBJ2-7; maybe TRBD2 (6 bases). This CDR3 is 15 amino acids long. The V end lost 0 bases, the J end lost 7 bases, and 17 bases lay between the germline ends. Germline V lookup: CDR1 SGHRS, CDR2 YFSETQ. The CDR3 nucleotides read TGCGCCAGCAGCTTGGCACTGGGACGGGAGCAGGAGCAGTACTTC. Translated, it gives CASSLALGREQEQYF.

The CDR3 region has the DNA TGTGCCAGTAGTATCATGGAGGAAAACACCATATATTTT. It specifies CASSIMEENTIYF. The V and J genes are TRBV19 and TRBJ1-3; D is uncertain. Looked up from germline, CDR1 is LNHDA and CDR2 is SQIVND (reference sequence). Trimming stripped 3 bases from V and 6 bases from J, with 9 bases between. CDR3 length: 13 residues.

The chain links TRBV10-3 to TRBJ1-1, with TRBD1 identical over 7 bases. CDR3 length equals 12 residues. V lost 5 bases to trimming and J lost 8 bases; unmatched junction nucleotides: 5. The germline V gene encodes CDR1 ENHRY and CDR2 SYGVKD. The CDR3 region has the DNA TGTGCCATCAGTAGACAGGGCACAGAAGCTTTCTTT. Amino acids: CAISRQGTEAFF.

J is TRBJ1-4 and V is TRBV5-8, with TRBD1 matching 10 bases. The germline V gene has CDR1 SGHTS and CDR2 YDEGEE. V shed 0 bases and J 8 bases; nucleotides not matched to a gene: 13. The CDR3 is 18 residues long. The DNA of the CDR3 is TGTGCCAGCAGCTTGGCCCGACAGGGGGCAGGGGGAATGGAAAAACTGTTTTTT. The encoded protein is CASSLARQGAGGMEKLFF. The full variable domain, its missing parts supplied by reference TRBV5-8 and TRBJ1-4, is EAGVTQSPTHLIKTRGQQATLRCSPISGHTSVYWYQQALGLGLQFLLWYDEGEERNRGNFPPRFSGRQFPNYSSELNVNALELEDSALYLCASSLARQGAGGMEKLFFGSGTQLSVL.

The V call is TRBV2, the J call TRBJ1-4; TRBD1 matches at 7 bases. CDR1 and CDR2 from the germline V gene are SNHLY and FYNNEI. The CDR3 has 17 residues. Trimming cost V 7 bases and J 7 bases; bases outside gene matches: 18. As DNA, the CDR3 is TGTGCCAGCACTCGGTCGGGGGGGTGGACAGGAGGTGAAAAACTGTTTTTT. Translated, it gives CASTRSGGWTGGEKLFF.

This chain joins TRBV7-9 and TRBJ1-1, with 8 bases lining up with TRBD1. The CDR3 is made up of 15 amino acids. After removal of 3 bases from V and 6 bases from J, the junction contained 9 bases not matched to a gene. Germline CDR1 SEHNR, CDR2 FQNEAQ (reference sequence). CDR3 in DNA: TGTGCCAGCAGCTTCGTCGACAGGGGAGTCGCTGAAGCTTTCTTT. It codes for CASSFVDRGVAEAFF. Based on the CDR3 plus reference TRBV7-9 and TRBJ1-1, the full variable domain is DTGVSQNPRHKITKRGQNVTFRCDPISEHNRLYWYRQTLGQGPEFLTYFQNEAQLEKSRLLSDRFSAERPKGSFSTLEIQRTEQGDSAMYLCASSFVDRGVAEAFFGQGTRLTVV.

The CDR3 nucleotides read TGTGCCAGCAGCTTAGGACAGGGGGCGTTCTATGGCTACACCTTC. Translation gives CASSLGQGAFYGYTF. This sequence joins TRBV11-2 and TRBJ1-2; TRBD1 matches 10 bases. Germline trimming cut 1 base from V and 4 bases from J; bases unmatched to any gene: 3. The CDR3 length is 15 residues. Germline V gene sequence: CDR1 SGHAT, CDR2 FQNNGV.

This chain connects TRBV4-2 to TRBJ1-2; TRBD1 matches 8 bases. Germline CDR1 is LGHNA and CDR2 is YNFKEQ. This CDR3 has 16 amino acids. V dropped 2 bases and J dropped 7; count of bases not matched to a gene: 12. The DNA for the CDR3 is TGTGCCAGCAGCCAACCCGACGGCCAGGGGGCTTTTGGCTACACCTTC. Protein sequence: CASSQPDGQGAFGYTF.

V and J are TRBV16 and TRBJ1-2; no reliable D call. V lost 6 bases and J 3 bases, leaving 14 bases between the germline ends. Germline CDR1 is KGHSY and CDR2 is FQNENV. This CDR3 has 14 residues. The CDR3 loop is CASRPDSFYYGYTF. The CDR3 DNA is TGTGCCAGCAGACCGGACTCGTTCTACTATGGCTACACCTTC.

V is TRBV6-4 and J is TRBJ2-7; 8 nucleotides match TRBD2. This CDR3 spans 15 amino acids. Trimming removed 10 bases from V and 0 bases from J; junction bases left unmatched: 11. Germline CDR1 and CDR2: MRHNA and SNTAGT. The DNA for the CDR3 is TGTGCCACCCCTCAGGAGCGGGGGAGCTCCTACGAGCAGTACTTC. This sequence encodes CATPQERGSSYEQYF.

CDR3 amino acids: CASSFQPEGSDTQYF. The CDR3 coding sequence is TGTGCCAGCAGCTTCCAACCGGAGGGGTCGGATACGCAGTATTTT. This chain links TRBV7-3 with TRBJ2-3, with D possibly TRBD2 on 6 matching bases. The V and J ends lost 3 bases and 6 bases respectively, with 16 bases between them. The CDR3 totals 15 residues. Germline CDR1 reads SGHTA; CDR2 reads FQGTGA.

The rearrangement joins TRBV14 to TRBJ1-1, with D hard to call. Germline lookup yields CDR1 SGHDN and CDR2 FVKESK. The CDR3 consists of 14 residues. Trimming removed 4 bases from V and 3 bases from J, with 12 bases in between. CDR3 in amino acids: CASSPLDLDTEAFF. The CDR3 bases are TGTGCCAGCAGCCCCCTAGATCTGGACACTGAAGCTTTCTTT.

V usage is TRBV15 and J usage is TRBJ1-2; no clear D gene. The CDR3 contains 14 residues. Germline lookup yields CDR1 LNHNV and CDR2 YYDKDF (reference sequence). Trimming shortened V by 0 bases and J by 1 base, and 6 bases separated the two germline ends. CDR3 nucleotide sequence: TGTGCCACCAGCAGAGATTTACTTAACTATGGCTACACCTTC. Translating it yields CATSRDLLNYGYTF.

This clone has a single count. The chain combines TRBV6-6 with TRBJ2-7; TRBD2 aligns across 8 bases. Germline V CDR1 and CDR2: MNHNY, SVGAGI (reference sequence). The junction had 6 bases not matched to a gene; V was cut back by 4 bases and J by 1 base. CDR3 length: 15 residues. The CDR3 DNA sequence: TGTGCCAGCAGTTTCAGCGGGGGAGCGTCCTACGAGCAGTACTTC. Residues: CASSFSGGASYEQYF.

The chain combines TRBV7-2 with TRBJ1-5, with D hard to call. Deletions cut 3 bases from V and 0 bases from J, with 9 bases between. CDR1 SGHTA and CDR2 FQGNSA come from the germline V gene. CDR3 length equals 15 residues. DNA for the CDR3: TGTGCCAGCAGCTTCTCGGTATTTAGCAATCAGCCCCAGCATTTT. Translated: CASSFSVFSNQPQHF. Complete variable domain (other parts from reference TRBV7-2 and TRBJ1-5): GAGVSQSPSNKVTEKGKDVELRCDPISGHTALYWYRQSLGQGLEFLIYFQGNSAPDKSGLPSDRFSAERTGGSVSTLTIQRTQQEDSAVYLCASSFSVFSNQPQHFGDGTRLSIL.